A selection of T cell receptor beta chains follows, all from one sample in a study of OX40 agonist ivuxolimab in advanced cancers. Profiling relied on immunoSEQ multiplex PCR, and the TCRdb table lists in-frame clones only, not all of them. The data contain approximately 82,000 clones, 85% to 90% of them singletons. The sample consisted of CD4+ or CD8+ T cells sorted from blood, taken in a trial of the OX40 agonist ivuxolimab. These receptors came from an adult with an advanced solid tumor such as melanoma, head and neck, liver or kidney cancer. Both conserved end residues are part of each CDR3. The order of the fields is clone size, V gene, J gene, D gene, CDR3 protein, CDR3 DNA. D genes are given only for firm matches. Size is stated for part of the rows, as once, few or many counts, or as a class when the clone is expanded.

>-|TRBV25-1|TRBJ1-1|TRBD1
CASSEDRGRTEAFF
TGTGCCAGCAGTGAGGACAGGGGGAGGACTGAAGCTTTCTTT
>-|TRBV14|TRBJ2-7|-
CASSQVPGTYEQYF
TGTGCCAGCAGCCAGGTACCGGGGACCTACGAGCAGTACTTC
>-|TRBV5-1|TRBJ1-1|-
CASSLGGANVNTEAFF
TGCGCCAGCAGCTTGGGGGGCGCGAACGTGAACACTGAAGCTTTCTTT
>few|TRBV29-1|TRBJ1-4|-
CSVLEGDEKLFF
TGCAGCGTCCTCGAAGGGGATGAAAAACTGTTTTTT
>-|TRBV5-5|TRBJ1-1|TRBD1
CASSSGQAIKNTEAFF
TGTGCCAGCAGCTCGGGACAGGCTATAAAGAACACTGAAGCTTTCTTT
>-|TRBV10-2|TRBJ2-7|-
CASSPYGHSSYEQYF
TGCGCCAGCAGTCCTTACGGGCATAGCTCCTACGAGCAGTACTTC
>-|TRBV30|TRBJ2-1|TRBD2
CAWSGVSGSFNEQFF
TGTGCCTGGAGTGGTGTTAGCGGGAGCTTCAATGAGCAGTTCTTC
>-|TRBV19|TRBJ2-3|TRBD2
CATERTSGSDTQYF
TGTGCCACTGAGCGGACTAGCGGGAGTGATACGCAGTATTTT
>-|TRBV15|TRBJ2-3|-
CATSRDRPDTQYF
TGTGCCACCAGCAGAGATCGCCCGGATACGCAGTATTTT
>-|TRBV7-2|TRBJ2-3|TRBD1
CASSLDRSTDTQYF
TGTGCCAGCAGCTTGGACAGGAGCACAGATACGCAGTATTTT
>-|TRBV5-1|TRBJ2-1|TRBD2
CASSISGTSEGEQFF
TGCGCCAGCAGCATATCCGGGACTAGCGAAGGTGAGCAGTTCTTC
>few|TRBV6-1|TRBJ1-3|-
CASRETEAGNTIYF
TGTGCCAGCAGGGAGACAGAGGCTGGAAACACCATATATTTT
>-|TRBV19|TRBJ2-6|-
CASTLQGPPSGANVLTF
TGTGCCAGTACCCTCCAGGGACCCCCCTCTGGGGCCAACGTCCTGACTTTC
>once|TRBV30|TRBJ2-7|-
CAWSVAQKYEQYF
TGTGCCTGGAGCGTAGCTCAGAAGTACGAGCAGTACTTC
>medium-sized|TRBV10-3|TRBJ1-2|-
CAISEDTRPSGYTF
TGTGCCATCAGTGAAGACACCCGACCCAGTGGCTACACCTTC
>-|TRBV12-5|TRBJ2-1|TRBD2
CASGLVGGRYEQFF
TGTGCTAGTGGTTTGGTCGGCGGGAGGTATGAGCAGTTCTTC
>-|TRBV10-3|TRBJ2-7|TRBD2
CATTPGLGKPEQYF
TGTGCCACTACACCGGGACTAGGTAAGCCCGAGCAGTACTTC
>-|TRBV2|TRBJ1-2|-
CASSGQMKYGYTF
TGTGCCAGCAGTGGGCAGATGAAGTATGGCTACACCTTC
>-|TRBV2|TRBJ1-4|TRBD1
CASSHPGQKNEKLFF
TGTGCCAGCAGTCACCCGGGACAGAAAAATGAAAAACTGTTTTTT
>-|TRBV27|TRBJ2-1|TRBD2
CASRSTSGRGYEQFF
TGTGCCAGCAGGTCTACTAGCGGGAGAGGGTATGAGCAGTTCTTC
>-|TRBV5-1|TRBJ1-1|-
CASGQLGSGRDEAFF
TGCGCCAGCGGCCAATTAGGGTCCGGCAGAGATGAAGCTTTCTTT
>-|TRBV6-6|TRBJ1-5|TRBD1
CASSLQGGNQPQHF
TGTGCCAGCAGTCTTCAGGGGGGTAATCAGCCCCAGCATTTT
>-|TRBV27|TRBJ2-7|-
CASLSLSGLHEQYF
TGTGCCAGTTTGAGTTTATCAGGGCTCCACGAGCAGTACTTC
>-|TRBV6-5|TRBJ1-2|TRBD1
CASSPGGGLYGYTF
TGTGCCAGCAGCCCAGGGGGGGGTCTCTATGGCTACACCTTC
>once|TRBV2|TRBJ1-5|-
CASSEEVDSPQHF
TGTGCCAGCAGTGAAGAGGTGGACAGTCCCCAGCATTTT
>once|TRBV5-4|TRBJ2-7|TRBD2
CASSLLAGGTSYEQYF
TGTGCCAGCAGCTTGCTAGCGGGAGGGACTTCCTACGAGCAGTACTTC
>-|TRBV6-5|TRBJ2-2|-
CASSNWGVAGELFF
TGTGCCAGCAGTAATTGGGGGGTTGCCGGGGAGCTGTTTTTT
>-|TRBV28|TRBJ1-4|-
CASRSGATNEKLFF
TGTGCCAGCAGATCAGGGGCCACTAATGAAAAACTGTTTTTT
>-|TRBV19|TRBJ2-7|-
CASSSGLHSYEQYF
TGTGCCAGTAGTAGCGGGCTTCACTCCTACGAGCAGTACTTC
>-|TRBV5-4|TRBJ2-1|TRBD2
CASSLAARAGGNNEQFF
TGTGCCAGCAGCTTGGCCGCTCGTGCGGGGGGAAACAATGAGCAGTTCTTC
>-|TRBV6-1|TRBJ1-5|-
CASSEGWGSNQPQHF
TGTGCCAGCAGTGAAGGATGGGGAAGCAATCAGCCCCAGCATTTT
>-|TRBV9|TRBJ1-1|-
CASSAQGYTEAFF
TGTGCCAGCAGCGCGCAGGGGTACACTGAAGCTTTCTTT
>-|TRBV19|TRBJ2-1|-
CASADSTWSEQFF
TGTGCCAGCGCGGACTCCACGTGGAGTGAGCAGTTCTTC
>-|TRBV6-1|TRBJ2-1|-
CASSELGSGSYNEQFF
TGTGCCAGCAGTGAATTAGGGTCAGGCTCCTACAATGAGCAGTTCTTC
>-|TRBV29-1|TRBJ2-3|TRBD2
CSVERTSGGGDTQYF
TGCAGCGTTGAAAGGACTAGCGGGGGGGGAGATACGCAGTATTTT
>-|TRBV10-3|TRBJ2-7|TRBD2
CAISESRTSGAYEQYF
TGTGCCATCAGTGAGTCCAGGACTAGCGGGGCCTACGAGCAGTACTTC
>once|TRBV21-1|TRBJ2-7|-
CASSKAGTGGVRDYEQYF
TGTGCCAGCAGCAAAGCCGGGACAGGGGGCGTCCGTGACTACGAGCAGTACTTC
>-|TRBV30|TRBJ1-2|-
CAWSANRVGSGYTF
TGTGCCTGGAGTGCGAACAGGGTTGGTTCGGGCTACACCTTC
>-|TRBV5-1|TRBJ2-2|-
CASSLTLGPLDTGELFF
TGCGCCAGCAGCTTGACGTTGGGACCCCTCGACACCGGGGAGCTGTTTTTT
>few|TRBV6-5|TRBJ1-2|TRBD1
CASSKLDRQEGGYTF
TGTGCCAGCAGTAAACTGGACAGGCAGGAGGGTGGCTACACCTTC
>many|TRBV7-6|TRBJ1-4|-
CASSSGMSEKLFF
TGTGCCAGCAGCTCCGGGATGAGTGAAAAACTGTTTTTT
>-|TRBV5-1|TRBJ1-2|TRBD1
CASSSGGGSGYTF
TGCGCCAGCAGCTCAGGGGGTGGTTCGGGCTACACCTTC
>once|TRBV19|TRBJ1-5|-
CASRDGGDQPQHF
TGTGCCAGTCGTGATGGGGGAGACCAGCCCCAGCATTTT
>-|TRBV30|TRBJ2-1|TRBD2
CAWSVRTSGRAGSRNEQFF
TGTGCCTGGAGTGTACGAACTAGCGGGAGGGCCGGTTCGAGGAATGAGCAGTTCTTC
>-|TRBV6-5|TRBJ2-7|-
CASSPWGTNSYEQYF
TGTGCCAGCAGCCCCTGGGGGACAAACTCCTACGAGCAGTACTTC
>-|TRBV18|TRBJ1-5|TRBD1
CASSPPGQGISNQPQHF
TGTGCCAGCTCACCACCGGGACAGGGGATCAGCAATCAGCCCCAGCATTTT
>-|TRBV18|TRBJ1-1|-
CASSPAVVTEAFF
TGTGCCAGCTCACCTGCCGTCGTAACTGAAGCTTTCTTT
>-|TRBV6-1|TRBJ1-1|-
CASRERPGDGHTEAFF
TGTGCCAGCAGAGAACGCCCCGGTGACGGCCACACTGAAGCTTTCTTT
>-|TRBV18|TRBJ2-7|TRBD1
CASSPGQGFSYEQYF
TGTGCCAGCTCACCCGGACAGGGTTTCTCCTACGAGCAGTACTTC
>-|TRBV29-1|TRBJ2-7|TRBD1
CSVNRGSSYEQYF
TGCAGCGTGAACAGGGGAAGCTCCTACGAGCAGTACTTC
>-|TRBV11-2|TRBJ2-1|-
CASRRLQGFGNEQFF
TGTGCCAGCAGACGACTACAGGGTTTTGGTAATGAGCAGTTCTTC